The entry that follows covers one T cell receptor beta chain sequence. This entry is derived from a study of shared clonotypes between healthy human individuals. Between the trimmed V and J ends, which lost 3 bases and 9 bases, there was a span of 9 bases. CDR1 SGHVS and CDR2 FNYEAQ come from the germline V gene. CDR3 length: 12 amino acids. CD45RO-negative cells were positively selected for CCR7, leaving out terminally differentiated effector memory CD45RA+ cells. Some clones are missing from TCRdb's copy, which holds only in-frame ones; the method was immunoSEQ multiplex PCR. The repertoire holds about 2.1 million clones, around 93% seen once, with around 1.7% in the top ten.

The origin of this receptor is a young man in good health. Some clones in this sample may be carry-over from other donors' samples. The sequencing sample was made of naive CD8+ T cells from PBMCs. The V call is TRBV7-6, the J call TRBJ2-1; tentative D call: TRBD2 (5 bases). This CDR3 is CASSLGESEQFF. CDR3 sequence (DNA): TGTGCCAGCAGCTTGGGAGAATCTGAGCAGTTCTTC.